This passage covers 18 T cell receptor beta chains from one sample sequenced in a study of T cell repertoires in cytomegalovirus infection. TCRdb fed the reads into MiXCR, producing one record per CDR3 protein. The data show 350,000 to 500,000 distinct CDR3 sequences, roughly 30% seen once. The sequenced sample was PBMCs. These receptor sequences come from a human donor in good health (CMV status not recorded). Some clones in this sample may be carry-over from other donors' samples.

The chain uses TRBV5-1 and TRBJ1-1; 8 nucleotides agree with TRBD1. J was trimmed by 8 bases and V by 3 bases; bases with no gene match: 9. CDR1 SGHRS and CDR2 YFSETQ come from the germline V gene. This CDR3 contains 14 residues. The CDR3 DNA reads TGCGCCAGCAGCTCCGGGACAGGTGAATTCGAAGCTTTCTTT. It specifies CASSSGTGEFEAFF.

This clonotype occurred a few times. The V call is TRBV20-1, the J call TRBJ2-5; D is possibly TRBD1 (5 bases). Germline CDR1 reads DFQATT; CDR2 reads SNEGSKA (reference sequence). The CDR3 consists of 14 residues. V was trimmed by 3 bases and J by 5 bases, leaving 16 bases between them. In DNA, the CDR3 is TGCAGTGCTAGGGGGCCGGCTGAAAGGGAGACCCAGTACTTC. This encodes CSARGPAERETQYF.

The chain has TRBV12-3 or TRBV12-4 and TRBJ1-6; D is perhaps TRBD1 (5 bases). This CDR3 has 13 residues. V was cut by 9 bases and J by 8 bases, with 14 bases left in between. The CDR3 region has the DNA TGTGCCAGGAGAGGGACGGATCATTCACCCCTCCACTTT. Its protein product is CARRGTDHSPLHF.

This clonotype has more than one count but fewer than ten. The chain is built from TRBV29-1 and TRBJ1-2; unclear D gene. The CDR3 spans 14 residues. CDR1 is SQVTM and CDR2 is ANQGSEA in the germline V gene. The V end lost 6 bases, the J end lost 8 bases, and 22 bases lay between the germline ends. The DNA for the CDR3 is TGCAGCGTCATCGATTATGGACTGAATAGGGGCTACACCTTC. Its protein product is CSVIDYGLNRGYTF.

This clonotype has just a few counts. The chain carries TRBV7-8 and TRBJ2-7, with D perhaps TRBD1 (6 bases). V lost 5 bases to trimming and J lost 5 bases, with 22 bases between them. Germline values: CDR1 SGHVS, CDR2 FQNEAQ. This CDR3 region has 16 residues. CDR3 DNA: TGTGCCAGCAGCCGACCCCTGGCAGGGTGGGACAACGAGCAGTACTTC. Translating gives CASSRPLAGWDNEQYF.

This clonotype came up a few times. The gene calls are TRBV10-3 and TRBJ2-7, with 11 bases lining up with TRBD1. CDR1 is ENHRY, CDR2 SYGVKD, per germline. V gave up 6 bases and J gave up 4 bases; unmatched junction bases: 8. CDR3 length: 15 amino acids. This chain's CDR3 is CAIRRTGGAGYEQYF. CDR3 bases: TGTGCCATCAGGAGGACAGGGGGCGCGGGGTACGAGCAGTACTTC.

This clonotype was seen only a few times. The chain uses TRBV19 and TRBJ1-5; perhaps TRBD1 as D (6 bases). CDR3 size: 15 residues. Germline V gene sequence: CDR1 LNHDA, CDR2 SQIVND (reference sequence). V was clipped by 6 bases and J by 1 base, with 13 bases between them. CDR3 nucleotides: TGTGCCAGTAGGCACAGGGCCCTAAGCAATCAGCCCCAGCATTTT. It translates to CASRHRALSNQPQHF. Full variable domain (missing parts from reference TRBV19 and TRBJ1-5): DGGITQSPKYLFRKEGQNVTLSCEQNLNHDAMYWYRQDPGQGLRLIYYSQIVNDFQKGDIAEGYSVSREKKESFPLTVTSAQKNPTAFYLCASRHRALSNQPQHFGDGTRLSIL.

The rearrangement uses TRBV6-1 and TRBJ2-7, with 9 bases aligning to TRBD1. The ends lost 7 bases at V and 5 bases at J; junction bases unmatched: 6. Germline V gives CDR1 MNHNS, CDR2 SASEGT. This CDR3 has 13 amino acids. The CDR3 region has the DNA TGTGCCAGCACCAGGACAGGGGAGGACGAGCAGTACTTC. Translating it yields CASTRTGEDEQYF.

The chain joins TRBV19 to TRBJ1-3; D is ambiguous. The V gene lost 0 bases and the J gene lost 0 bases, with 6 bases spanning the gap. This CDR3 has 15 residues. Germline lookup yields CDR1 LNHDA and CDR2 SQIVND (reference sequence). Here the CDR3 reads CASSIDRSSGNTIYF. The CDR3 nucleotides read TGTGCCAGTAGTATAGATCGGAGCTCTGGAAACACCATATATTTT. Combining the CDR3 with reference TRBV19 and TRBJ1-3 gives the whole variable domain DGGITQSPKYLFRKEGQNVTLSCEQNLNHDAMYWYRQDPGQGLRLIYYSQIVNDFQKGDIAEGYSVSREKKESFPLTVTSAQKNPTAFYLCASSIDRSSGNTIYFGEGSWLTVV.

The chain recombines TRBV4-1 with TRBJ2-3; the D gene is possibly TRBD2 (6 bases). V gave up 0 bases and J gave up 4 bases, with 20 bases separating them. The CDR3 has 18 residues. Germline loops: CDR1 MGHRA, CDR2 YSYEKL. The CDR3 protein is CASSQDSPEGLFADTQYF. In DNA form, the CDR3 reads TGCGCCAGCAGCCAAGATAGTCCGGAGGGGTTGTTCGCAGATACGCAGTATTTT.

The chain couples TRBV28 to TRBJ2-3; 10 bases line up with TRBD2. Germline-derived CDR1 and CDR2 are MDHEN and SYDVKM. The CDR3 extends over 18 amino acids. Losses at the gene ends were 4 bases for V and 2 bases for J; bases not matched to a gene: 12. DNA of the CDR3: TGTGCCAGCAGTTCCGCAGCAGCGGGGGGGTTTGACACAGATACGCAGTATTTT. Amino acid sequence: CASSSAAAGGFDTDTQYF. The entire variable domain, with the rest obtained from reference TRBV28 and TRBJ2-3, is as follows: DVKVTQSSRYLVKRTGEKVFLECVQDMDHENMFWYRQDPGLGLRLIYFSYDVKMKEKGDIPEGYSVSREKKERFSLILESASTNQTSMYLCASSSAAAGGFDTDTQYFGPGTRLTVL.

This clonotype was seen more than once but under ten times. The genes are TRBV11-3 and TRBJ2-3, with TRBD2 matching over 9 bases. With 1 base clipped from V and 6 bases from J, the junction kept 8 bases outside the gene matches. This CDR3 spans 16 amino acids. Per germline, CDR1 SGHNT and CDR2 YENEEA. DNA for the CDR3: TGTGCCAGCAGCTTAGGTAGCGGGGGATACTCGGATACGCAGTATTTT. The encoded protein is CASSLGSGGYSDTQYF.

This clonotype was counted a few times. J is TRBJ2-3 and V is TRBV7-6, with TRBD1 matching 7 bases. The germline CDR1 and CDR2 sequences are SGHVS and FNYEAQ. V shed 3 bases and J 4 bases; nucleotides not matched to a gene: 4. This CDR3 is 14 amino acids long. Written as DNA, the CDR3 is TGTGCCAGCAGCTTTGGGACAGCTTCAGATACGCAGTATTTT. It specifies CASSFGTASDTQYF.

This clonotype has more than one count but fewer than ten. In nucleotides, the CDR3 is TGTGCCAGCAGTTTCACCGGGAACCCTGTGGACACCGGGGAGCTGTTTTTT. Its protein product is CASSFTGNPVDTGELFF. This chain links TRBV6-2 or TRBV6-3 with TRBJ2-2; tentative D call: TRBD2 (5 bases). There are 17 residues in the CDR3. CDR1 is MNHEY, CDR2 SVGEGT, per germline. V lost 4 bases and J lost 3, with 18 bases in between.

V gene TRBV28 combines with J gene TRBJ1-4, with a possible D match to TRBD1 (5 bases). There are 15 residues in the CDR3. Trimming removed 5 bases from V and 5 bases from J, with 15 bases in between. CDR1 and CDR2 from the germline V gene are MDHEN and SYDVKM. The CDR3 DNA reads as TGTGCCAGCAGTCGGCCAGGGAGCCGGAATGAAAAACTGTTTTTT. Protein product: CASSRPGSRNEKLFF.

The rearrangement links TRBV6-1 to TRBJ2-1, with TRBD1 matching 7 bases. The length of the CDR3 is 15 residues. The J segment lost 1 base and the V segment lost 6 bases, leaving 6 bases of the junction unmatched. Germline-derived CDR1 and CDR2 are MNHNS and SASEGT. CDR3 DNA: TGTGCCAGCAGGGGCGTGGGACAGTCCTACAATGAGCAGTTCTTC. Translation gives CASRGVGQSYNEQFF.

This clonotype was seen only once. The chain joins TRBV5-6 to TRBJ1-1, with 9 bases aligning to TRBD1. This CDR3 comprises 14 residues. The V gene end was trimmed by 3 bases and the J gene end by 6 bases; junction bases not matched to a gene: 6. CDR1 is SGHDT and CDR2 is YYEEEE in the germline V gene. CDR3 nucleotides: TGTGCCAGCAGCTCGGACAGGGGATTATCTGAAGCTTTCTTT. Translating gives CASSSDRGLSEAFF.

This clonotype appeared a few times. The gene calls are TRBV6-5 and TRBJ2-2; D is undetermined. Germline values: CDR1 MNHEY, CDR2 SVGAGI. V was cut by 0 bases and J by 2 bases, with 4 bases left in between. The CDR3 runs 14 residues. The CDR3 coding sequence is TGTGCCAGCAGTTACTCAACAAACACCGGGGAGCTGTTTTTT. Translation gives CASSYSTNTGELFF.